The 10 T cell receptor beta chains presented below share a single source sample, sequenced in a study of shared clonotypes between healthy human individuals. The repertoire was sequenced with immunoSEQ multiplex PCR; TCRdb's copy has only in-frame clones and lacks some. Altogether around 510,000 clones are present, 90% to 96% being singletons, with the ten largest covering 0.055% to 0.075%. Sequenced: naive CD4+ T cells sorted from blood. Subset reported: CD45RA+ positively selected. These TCRs come from a woman aged 25 to 39 in good health.

The rearrangement joins TRBV28 to TRBJ2-7; 10 nucleotides match TRBD1. The V and J ends lost 6 bases and 3 bases, in that order; junction bases with no gene match: 5. The CDR3 runs 14 residues. Germline-derived CDR1 and CDR2 are MDHEN and SYDVKM. Here the CDR3 reads CASRTGTGVYEQYF. The CDR3, as DNA: TGTGCCAGCAGAACCGGGACAGGGGTCTACGAGCAGTACTTC.

The chain couples TRBV28 to TRBJ1-4; D possibly corresponds to TRBD1 (5 bases). This CDR3 spans 16 amino acids. The V gene's germline CDR1 is MDHEN and CDR2 SYDVKM. V was pared by 3 bases and J by 4 bases, with 15 bases between. The CDR3 coding sequence is TGTGCCAGCAGTTTGCCCGGGACGCATGTTAATGAAAAACTGTTTTTT. Residues: CASSLPGTHVNEKLFF.

This chain links TRBV6-6 with TRBJ2-3, with D hard to call. CDR1 and CDR2 (germline): MNHNY, SVGAGI (reference sequence). V gave up 7 bases and J gave up 6 bases, with 14 bases separating them. This CDR3 region has 13 residues. CDR3 bases: TGTGCCAGCACCAGGACCCGCTTCGATACGCAGTATTTT. Its protein product is CASTRTRFDTQYF.

V usage is TRBV6-6 and J usage is TRBJ1-2, with D perhaps matching TRBD1 (5 bases). The germline V gene has CDR1 MNHNY and CDR2 SVGAGI (reference sequence). There are 13 residues in the CDR3. V shed 9 bases and J shed 2 bases, with 13 bases lying between them. CDR3 protein: CASREAGNYGYTF. The CDR3 DNA sequence: TGTGCCAGTCGTGAGGCAGGGAACTATGGCTACACCTTC.

The gene calls are TRBV14 and TRBJ1-2; no clear D. Germline V lookup: CDR1 SGHDN, CDR2 FVKESK. The CDR3 totals 13 residues. V dropped 1 base and J dropped 6 bases, with 9 bases sitting between them. DNA of the CDR3: TGTGCCAGCAGCCAAGTTTCGACGGATGGCTACACCTTC. It yields the protein CASSQVSTDGYTF.

V and J are TRBV28 and TRBJ2-7; 7 nucleotides align to TRBD1. This CDR3 has 13 amino acids. The J segment lost 3 bases and the V segment lost 6 bases, leaving 5 bases of the junction unmatched. CDR1 is MDHEN, CDR2 SYDVKM, per germline. The CDR3 DNA reads as TGTGCCAGCAGGACAGGGTGGGGCTACGAGCAGTACTTC. Encoded protein: CASRTGWGYEQYF.

The chain joins TRBV7-9 to TRBJ2-3, with a tentative D call TRBD2 (5 bases). The V and J ends lost 4 bases and 0 bases respectively, with 8 bases between them. This CDR3 is 14 amino acids long. In germline, CDR1 is SEHNR, CDR2 FQNEAQ (reference sequence). The CDR3 is CASSSAASTDTQYF. CDR3 bases: TGTGCCAGCAGCTCAGCGGCTAGCACAGATACGCAGTATTTT.

The chain joins TRBV6-1 to TRBJ2-2; possible D gene TRBD2, 5 bases. CDR1 and CDR2 (germline): MNHNS, SASEGT. V was shortened by 3 bases and J by 7 bases, with 12 bases between the two germline ends. The CDR3 is 14 residues long. CDR3 amino acids: CASSEARDSGELFF. DNA for the CDR3: TGTGCCAGCAGTGAGGCCCGGGATAGCGGGGAGCTGTTTTTT.

V and J are TRBV18 and TRBJ1-5, with 9 bases that match TRBD1. The CDR3 runs to 15 residues. V gave up 2 bases and J gave up 7 bases; unmatched junction bases: 6. Germline V lookup: CDR1 KGHSH, CDR2 LQKENI. This CDR3 is CASSPETGGGQPQHF. Here the CDR3 DNA reads TGTGCCAGCTCACCAGAGACAGGGGGAGGGCAGCCCCAGCATTTT.

This clone was found once. The chain carries TRBV27 and TRBJ2-7, with D possibly matching TRBD1 (6 bases). The germline V gene encodes CDR1 MNHEY and CDR2 SMNVEV (reference sequence). This CDR3 has 16 residues. V was clipped by 7 bases and J by 0 bases, with 19 bases between them. The CDR3 DNA follows: TGTGCCAGCAAACCCCAAGGGACAACCTTCTCCTACGAGCAGTACTTC. This encodes CASKPQGTTFSYEQYF.